This TCR beta chain appears in the sequencing data of a study of blood T cell repertoires in COVID-19. The table came from immunoSEQ multiplex PCR; TCRdb's copy has only in-frame clones and leaves some out. The table records roughly 100,000 clones, around 81% of them present only once. The J segment lost 2 bases and the V segment lost 8 bases, leaving 9 bases of the junction unmatched. CDR3 size: 15 residues. From germline, CDR1 is MDHEN and CDR2 SYDVKM. The sequencing sample was made of peripheral blood. The V and J genes are TRBV28 and TRBJ2-3; 8 nucleotides match TRBD1. The clonotype comes from a man at least 80 years old with acute or convalescent COVID-19. The CDR3 protein is CASVKLGQDTDTQYF. CDR3 bases: TGTGCCAGCGTTAAGCTGGGACAGGACACAGATACGCAGTATTTT.